This T cell receptor (beta chain) was sequenced during a study of blood T cell repertoires in COVID-19. Study-wide context: Specimens from acute and convalescent COVID-19 originated in the United States, Italy and Spain. From T cells, B-cell-depleted T cells, or PBMCs came the material, which was cDNA or gDNA.

The CDR3 runs 16 residues. Germline V gene sequence: CDR1 MDHEN, CDR2 SYDVKM. Trimming cost V 5 bases and J 7 bases; bases outside gene matches: 6. How the authors handled the data: Reference gene primer amplification gave estimated nucleated cell counts. The assay was immunoSEQ multiplex PCR, and TCRdb's table has in-frame clones only and misses some. V, J and clone size are taken as reported in that table, and D and trimming were inferred from the DNA itself. The data hold roughly 100,000 clones, with about 76% observed a single time. The V and J genes are TRBV28 and TRBJ2-2; 14 positions agree with TRBD2. The TCR originated in a man aged 80 or over with acute or convalescent COVID-19. Specimen: peripheral blood. The CDR3: CASSPGLAGELGELFF. CDR3 nucleotide sequence: TGTGCCAGCAGTCCGGGACTAGCGGGAGAACTCGGGGAGCTGTTTTTT.